The 10 T cell receptor beta chains reported below all come from one sample, sequenced in a study of post-analysis software for immune sequencing data. Overall study results and limits: Relative to controls, patients had roughly five TRBV segments at higher frequency, with TRBV5-6, TRBV5-1 and TRBV20-1 among these.

Each TCR beta cDNA library carried unique molecular identifiers. TCRdb reprocessed the PCR reads via MiXCR and lists one record per CDR3 protein. The sample has roughly 580,000 distinct CDR3 sequences, about 40% seen once. Their recognized antigens are unknown. The sequenced sample consisted of blood. The receptors shown here come from a girl aged 5-17 years with multiple sclerosis.

This clonotype was detected only a few times. The chain joins TRBV20-1 to TRBJ2-7; maybe TRBD1 (6 bases). The CDR3 loop spans 15 amino acids. Trimming removed 2 bases from V and 0 bases from J, with 14 bases in between. Germline V lookup: CDR1 DFQATT, CDR2 SNEGSKA (reference sequence). Written as DNA, the CDR3 is TGCAGTGCTAGATCCCCCGACAGGCTCTCCTACGAGCAGTACTTC. This gives the protein CSARSPDRLSYEQYF.

V is TRBV29-1 and J is TRBJ2-4; D gene uncertain. There are 11 residues in the CDR3. The V and J ends lost 4 bases and 6 bases respectively, with 7 bases between them. Germline CDR1 and CDR2: SQVTM and ANQGSEA. Written as DNA, the CDR3 is TGCAGCGTTGTGCTAGGAAACATTCAGTACTTC. Translated: CSVVLGNIQYF.

The chain combines TRBV6-1 with TRBJ1-5; a possible D gene is TRBD1 (5 bases). The germline V gene has CDR1 MNHNS and CDR2 SASEGT. Trimming removed 7 bases from V and 0 bases from J, with 22 bases in between. CDR3 length: 18 amino acids. CDR3 region: CASNRIWAGQDSNQPQHF. The CDR3 nucleotides read TGTGCCAGCAACCGAATATGGGCAGGGCAGGATAGCAATCAGCCCCAGCATTTT.

The chain uses TRBV3-1 and TRBJ2-1; TRBD2 aligns across 8 bases. CDR1 and CDR2 from the germline V gene are LGHDT and YNNKEL (reference sequence). CDR3 length: 15 residues. V shed 4 bases, J shed 7 bases, and the junction held 9 bases outside the gene matches. The CDR3 protein is CASSPTLAGWNEQFF. The CDR3 nucleotides are TGTGCCAGCAGCCCCACTCTAGCGGGTTGGAATGAGCAGTTCTTC.

This clonotype appeared a few times. The chain links TRBV20-1 to TRBJ2-1, with 8 bases lining up with TRBD2. There are 15 residues in the CDR3. V lost 0 bases to trimming and J lost 6 bases; unmatched junction nucleotides: 7. Germline loops: CDR1 DFQATT, CDR2 SNEGSKA (reference sequence). The CDR3 protein is CSARETSGRGNEQFF. CDR3 in DNA: TGCAGTGCTAGAGAGACCAGCGGGAGAGGCAATGAGCAGTTCTTC.

For the CDR3, the DNA is TGTGCCATCAACTCCCAGGGGGCGATGACAGATACGCAGTATTTT. Its protein is CAINSQGAMTDTQYF. The chain recombines TRBV10-3 with TRBJ2-3; 8 bases are shared with TRBD1. The trim removed 7 bases at V and 3 bases at J, leaving 9 bases unmatched. The CDR3 totals 15 residues. From germline, CDR1 is ENHRY and CDR2 SYGVKD.

This chain uses TRBV12-3 or TRBV12-4 with TRBJ2-7; 11 bases are shared with TRBD2. V trimming: 5 bases; J trimming: 0 bases; junction bases outside the gene matches: 3. The CDR3 is 15 residues long. In DNA form, the CDR3 reads TGTGCCAGCAGTCTTAGCGGGAGGGACTCCTACGAGCAGTACTTC. This gives the protein CASSLSGRDSYEQYF.

The chain carries TRBV29-1 and TRBJ2-2; D remains ambiguous. The CDR3 covers 11 residues. Germline V gene sequence: CDR1 SQVTM, CDR2 ANQGSEA. V was pared by 7 bases and J by 8 bases, with 11 bases between. This chain's CDR3 is CSAQARGELFF. The CDR3 DNA follows: TGCAGCGCCCAGGCGAGGGGGGAGCTGTTTTTT.

This clonotype has a handful of counts. The rearrangement uses TRBV6-5 and TRBJ2-1; D is ambiguous. Looked up from germline, CDR1 is MNHEY and CDR2 is SVGAGI. The ends were cut back, 4 bases at V and 8 bases at J, with 21 bases in the middle. The CDR3 is made up of 16 amino acids. CDR3 nucleotides: TGTGCCAGCAGTTTAACACGACGTCCTCAATCCCATGAGCAGTTCTTC. As protein: CASSLTRRPQSHEQFF.

This clonotype showed up just once. This sequence joins TRBV12-3 or TRBV12-4 and TRBJ1-6; no firm D call. This CDR3 comprises 12 residues. The V end lost 3 bases, the J end lost 9 bases, and 6 bases lay between the germline ends. In DNA, the CDR3 is TGTGCCAGCAGTTTGTTTCGTTCACCCCTCCACTTT. Amino acid sequence: CASSLFRSPLHF.